Below, 32 T cell receptor beta chains from the same sample are listed, as sequenced in a study of T cells in Graves' hyperthyroidism and ophthalmopathy. Amplification of TCR beta CDR3 regions used RNA as the template. HTBI primers were the set used in a first-round RT-PCR of the TCR CDR3. MiXCR, run by TCRdb on the multiplex PCR reads, gives a single entry per CDR3 protein. This table has approximately 360,000 distinct CDR3 sequences, 15% to 19% appearing once. Sample: blood. Source of these receptors: a woman between 18 and 30 years old with Graves' hyperthyroidism that later progressed to Graves' ophthalmopathy.

This clonotype was detected many times. The rearrangement links TRBV5-1 to TRBJ1-2; D uncertain. With 4 bases removed from V and 5 bases from J, the gap between germline ends came to 9 bases. Germline V gene sequence: CDR1 SGHRS, CDR2 YFSETQ. The CDR3 loop spans 12 amino acids. This CDR3 is CASSTDQYGYTF. For the CDR3, the DNA is TGCGCCAGCAGCACGGACCAGTATGGCTACACCTTC.

This clonotype has at least ten counts. The CDR3 sequence: CSARLAGFQETQYF. In DNA, the CDR3 is TGCAGTGCGAGGCTAGCGGGGTTTCAAGAGACCCAGTACTTC. The chain employs TRBV20-1 and TRBJ2-5, with 9 bases identical to TRBD2. V was clipped by 6 bases and J by 2 bases; unmatched bases: 7. This CDR3 has 14 residues. The germline CDR1 and CDR2 sequences are DFQATT and SNEGSKA (reference sequence).

The sample holds a few counts of this clonotype. This chain joins TRBV7-2 and TRBJ1-6; possible D gene TRBD1, 6 bases. Deletions cut 5 bases from V and 5 bases from J, with 16 bases between. The germline V gene has CDR1 SGHTA and CDR2 FQGNSA. This CDR3 has 16 residues. The CDR3 protein is CASSPAGTHNNSPLHF. The CDR3 bases are TGTGCCAGCAGCCCGGCCGGGACACACAATAATTCACCCCTCCACTTT.

This sequence joins TRBV13 and TRBJ2-1, with D perhaps matching TRBD2 (6 bases). Trimming took off 7 bases at V and 6 bases at J, with 13 bases between the two ends. Germline V CDR1 and CDR2: PRHDT, FYEKMQ (reference sequence). The CDR3 has 13 residues. CDR3 protein: CASNGGAPNEQFF. CDR3 DNA: TGTGCCAGCAACGGCGGGGCACCCAATGAGCAGTTCTTC.

This clonotype was counted at least ten times. CDR3: CASSPWGGGATDTQYF. CDR3 nucleotide sequence: TGTGCCAGCTCACCCTGGGGAGGCGGGGCAACAGATACGCAGTATTTT. This chain uses TRBV18 with TRBJ2-3, with D perhaps TRBD2 (6 bases). Trimming took 3 bases from V and 3 from J, leaving 16 bases between them. Germline CDR1 KGHSH, CDR2 LQKENI. The CDR3 length is 16 residues.

Ten or more counts support this clonotype. V usage is TRBV28 and J usage is TRBJ1-2; no reliable D call. V lost 4 bases and J lost 5, with 5 bases in between. The CDR3 runs to 11 residues. Germline CDR1 reads MDHEN; CDR2 reads SYDVKM. In DNA, the CDR3 is TGTGCCAGCAGTTCTCTGTATGGCTACACCTTC. It specifies CASSSLYGYTF.

About this clonotype itself: Being one base from a much bigger clone, this may be a read error. The gene calls are TRBV20-1 and TRBJ2-2; a possible D gene is TRBD1 (6 bases). The CDR3 has 14 residues. V gave up 8 bases and J gave up 1 base, with 14 bases separating them. Looked up from germline, CDR1 is DFQATT and CDR2 is SNEGSKA (reference sequence). CDR3 protein: CSTAGTRNTGELFF. The CDR3 DNA follows: TGCAGTACCGCCGGGACAAGGAACACCGGGGAGCTGTTTTTT.

The chain carries TRBV19 and TRBJ2-7; 9 nucleotides match TRBD2. CDR3 size: 16 residues. The J segment lost 5 bases and the V segment lost 5 bases, leaving 13 bases of the junction unmatched. From germline, CDR1 is LNHDA and CDR2 SQIVND (reference sequence). For the CDR3, the DNA is TGTGCCAGTAGTTGGACAGCCGGGACTAGCCGTAACGAGCAGTACTTC. Translated: CASSWTAGTSRNEQYF.

This clonotype was counted ten times or more. The chain carries TRBV24-1 and TRBJ1-1, with a tentative D call TRBD1 (5 bases). V was cut by 9 bases and J by 1 base, with 11 bases left in between. The CDR3 length is 13 residues. In germline, CDR1 is KGHDR, CDR2 SFDVKD. The CDR3 coding sequence is TGTGCCACCTCCCGGGGACCGAACACTGAAGCTTTCTTT. This translates into CATSRGPNTEAFF.

This clonotype was seen many times. V is TRBV28 and J is TRBJ1-4, with TRBD1 identical over 7 bases. The CDR3 length is 17 residues. Germline assignment: CDR1 MDHEN and CDR2 SYDVKM. V lost 3 bases, J lost 3 bases, and 10 bases stayed unmatched. The chain's CDR3 is CASSFPLPGQSNEKLFF. In DNA, the CDR3 is TGTGCCAGCAGTTTCCCCCTTCCGGGACAGTCTAATGAAAAACTGTTTTTT.

V is TRBV20-1 and J is TRBJ2-1; D gene uncertain. The CDR3 runs 16 residues. Per the germline V gene, CDR1 is DFQATT and CDR2 is SNEGSKA (reference sequence). V was clipped by 3 bases and J by 6 bases, with 21 bases between them. The CDR3 DNA follows: TGCAGTGCTAGGTCCCCTAAGGAACTCCGACTCAATGAGCAGTTCTTC. It encodes CSARSPKELRLNEQFF.

The genes are TRBV6-2 or TRBV6-3 and TRBJ2-1, with a weak D call TRBD2 (6 bases). This CDR3 region has 12 residues. V dropped 7 bases and J dropped 7 bases, with 11 bases sitting between them. Germline values: CDR1 MNHEY, CDR2 SVGEGT. Here the CDR3 DNA reads TGTGCCAGCACGGAGGGGACGAATGAGCAGTTCTTC. It translates to CASTEGTNEQFF.

The chain recombines TRBV29-1 with TRBJ2-5; D gene unclear. The CDR3 has 17 amino acids. From germline, CDR1 is SQVTM and CDR2 ANQGSEA. Trimming pared 3 bases from V and 2 bases from J, leaving 22 bases between. The DNA of the CDR3 is TGCAGCGTTGACGGTCTGGTTGGGCGTAAGGGACAAGAGACCCAGTACTTC. This encodes CSVDGLVGRKGQETQYF.

This clonotype was observed many times. The chain joins TRBV12-3 or TRBV12-4 to TRBJ1-2; 8 bases agree with TRBD1. This CDR3 is 14 amino acids long. V lost 3 bases to trimming and J lost 6 bases; unmatched junction nucleotides: 6. The CDR3 region has the DNA TGTGCCAGCAGTTTCTCTCAGGGGGCTGATGGCTACACCTTC. Translating it yields CASSFSQGADGYTF.

A few counts support this clonotype. This chain links TRBV6-1 with TRBJ2-2; TRBD2 might be the D (5 bases). Germline V lookup: CDR1 MNHNS, CDR2 SASEGT. Trimming shortened V by 6 bases and J by 6 bases, and 14 bases separated the two germline ends. CDR3 length: 14 amino acids. CDR3 bases: TGTGCCAGCAGCTGGGAGTATGGCGCCGGGGAGCTGTTTTTT. As protein: CASSWEYGAGELFF.

The sample holds a few counts of this clonotype. The V gene is TRBV10-3, the J gene TRBJ1-4; D uncertain. V was pared by 3 bases and J by 5 bases, with 7 bases between. Germline CDR1 reads ENHRY; CDR2 reads SYGVKD. CDR3 length: 13 amino acids. The CDR3 loop is CAISDRQNEKLFF. In DNA, the CDR3 is TGTGCCATCAGTGACAGGCAAAATGAAAAACTGTTTTTT.

The chain recombines TRBV7-9 with TRBJ2-1; D may match TRBD1 or TRBD2 (5 bases each). Per the germline V gene, CDR1 is SEHNR and CDR2 is FQNEAQ (reference sequence). V shed 8 bases and J shed 0 bases, with 20 bases lying between them. The length of the CDR3 is 17 residues. The CDR3 DNA sequence: TGTGCCAGCTTGTTAGGGACGGGGCTCAGCTCCTACAATGAGCAGTTCTTC. Translation gives CASLLGTGLSSYNEQFF.

V and J are TRBV10-3 and TRBJ2-5; D remains unclear. The CDR3 covers 13 residues. Trimming left V 10 bases short and J 2 bases short, with 14 bases between. The germline CDR1 and CDR2 sequences are ENHRY and SYGVKD. The CDR3 loop reads CATGRPGQETQYF. The CDR3 DNA reads TGTGCCACCGGCAGGCCTGGGCAAGAGACCCAGTACTTC.

This clonotype has ten or more counts. This sequence joins TRBV2 and TRBJ2-3; 9 bases are a match to TRBD1. The CDR3 consists of 14 residues. V shed 6 bases, J shed 3 bases, and the junction held 4 bases outside the gene matches. In germline, CDR1 is SNHLY, CDR2 FYNNEI. The DNA of the CDR3 is TGTGCCAGCAGGGGGGACAGGGAAACAGATACGCAGTATTTT. This translates into CASRGDRETDTQYF. The complete variable domain, with remaining parts taken from reference TRBV2 and TRBJ2-3, reads EPEVTQTPSHQVTQMGQEVILRCVPISNHLYFYWYRQILGQKVEFLVSFYNNEISEKSEIFDDQFSVERPDGSNFTLKIRSTKLEDSAMYFCASRGDRETDTQYFGPGTRLTVL.

This clonotype was observed many times. The V and J genes are TRBV28 and TRBJ2-4; 8 bases are a match to TRBD2. Unmatched junction bases numbered 17, after V lost 4 bases and J lost 9 bases. The CDR3 is 17 residues long. Germline CDR1 MDHEN, CDR2 SYDVKM. The CDR3 bases are TGTGCCAGCAGTTCCCCATCTAGCGGGTGGGGAGGTGGCATTCAGTACTTC. Translating it yields CASSSPSSGWGGGIQYF.

V is TRBV19 and J is TRBJ1-2; D gene unclear. The CDR3 covers 13 residues. Between the trimmed V and J ends, which lost 7 bases and 3 bases, there was a span of 12 bases. Per germline, CDR1 LNHDA and CDR2 SQIVND (reference sequence). CDR3 residues: CASKLEADYGYTF. CDR3 DNA: TGTGCCAGTAAGTTGGAGGCGGACTATGGCTACACCTTC.

This clonotype was counted at least ten times. This sequence joins TRBV7-2 and TRBJ2-1; TRBD1 matches at 7 bases. Germline V gene data show CDR1 as SGHTA and CDR2 as FQGNSA. The CDR3 sequence is 16 residues long. Trimming cost V 5 bases and J 0 bases; bases outside gene matches: 7. The CDR3 DNA reads as TGTGCCAGCAGCGACGGGACAGACAACTCCTACAATGAGCAGTTCTTC. This codes for CASSDGTDNSYNEQFF.

The table lists this clonotype with many counts. The chain employs TRBV11-3 and TRBJ1-5; TRBD1 matches 10 bases. The germline CDR1 and CDR2 sequences are SGHNT and YENEEA. V was clipped by 5 bases and J by 8 bases; unmatched bases: 6. The CDR3 extends over 14 amino acids. CDR3 sequence reads: CASSHGTGDKPQHF. The CDR3 region has the DNA TGTGCCAGCAGCCACGGGACAGGGGATAAGCCCCAGCATTTT.

The sample holds a few counts of this clonotype. The CDR3 DNA is TGCAGTGCTAGAGGGGACAGGGTAGTCCAAGGCCCTCAAGAGACCCAGTACTTC. This codes for CSARGDRVVQGPQETQYF. The chain has TRBV20-1 and TRBJ2-5, with TRBD1 matching 9 bases. The germline V gene encodes CDR1 DFQATT and CDR2 SNEGSKA (reference sequence). CDR3 length equals 18 residues. V dropped 1 base and J dropped 2; count of bases not matched to a gene: 14.

This clonotype was detected many times. This chain uses TRBV28 with TRBJ2-7; 8 nucleotides match TRBD2. The CDR3 loop spans 14 amino acids. Germline V lookup: CDR1 MDHEN, CDR2 SYDVKM. With 6 bases clipped from V and 4 bases from J, the junction kept 8 bases outside the gene matches. The CDR3 protein is CASRPPGLGYEQYF. CDR3 sequence (DNA): TGTGCCAGCAGGCCTCCGGGACTAGGTTACGAGCAGTACTTC.

This clonotype came up many times. The CDR3 nucleotides are TGTGCCAGCAGGGACGGGACTAGCGACATCACCCCCTACGAGCAGTACTTC. It yields the protein CASRDGTSDITPYEQYF. This chain connects TRBV6-2 or TRBV6-3 to TRBJ2-7; 10 nucleotides agree with TRBD2. With 6 bases clipped from V and 2 bases from J, the junction kept 13 bases outside the gene matches. CDR1 MNHEY and CDR2 SVGEGT come from the germline V gene. CDR3 length: 17 residues.

This clonotype was observed many times. The chain combines TRBV12-3 or TRBV12-4 with TRBJ2-7; D unclear. This CDR3 has 15 amino acids. V was cut by 3 bases and J by 5 bases, with 17 bases left in between. CDR3 sequence: CASSFFGRVKDEQYF. The CDR3 coding sequence is TGTGCCAGCAGTTTCTTTGGTAGGGTGAAGGACGAGCAGTACTTC.

This clonotype was found a few times. The chain is built from TRBV27 and TRBJ1-1; 9 nucleotides agree with TRBD1. Germline CDR1 is MNHEY and CDR2 is SMNVEV (reference sequence). CDR3 length: 15 amino acids. Trimming cost V 7 bases and J 3 bases; bases outside gene matches: 9. The CDR3 nucleotides are TGTGCCAGCACCTTTACAGGGGGCGCGTACACTGAAGCTTTCTTT. Residues: CASTFTGGAYTEAFF.

In this sample, this clonotype turned up a few times. The J gene is TRBJ1-2, the V gene TRBV9, with D hard to call. This CDR3 contains 15 residues. V gave up 4 bases and J gave up 5 bases, with 18 bases separating them. Germline CDR1 and CDR2: SGDLS and YYNGEE. The CDR3 DNA is TGTGCCAGCAGCCCTTATCAGGTTGGCTTATATGGCTACACCTTC. It is translated as CASSPYQVGLYGYTF.

The chain has TRBV7-9 and TRBJ2-7; D gene unclear. The germline V gene encodes CDR1 SEHNR and CDR2 FQNEAQ (reference sequence). The CDR3 spans 11 residues. V was cut by 3 bases and J by 8 bases, with 8 bases left in between. CDR3 protein: CASSFSGQQYF. Written as DNA, the CDR3 is TGTGCCAGCAGCTTCTCGGGCCAGCAGTACTTC.

This clonotype was observed many times. In DNA, the CDR3 is TGTGCCAGCAGTGCGAGTCGGGGATATAGCAATCAGCCCCAGCATTTT. This gives the protein CASSASRGYSNQPQHF. The rearrangement links TRBV2 to TRBJ1-5, with no clear D. Trimming stripped 4 bases from V and 0 bases from J, with 13 bases between. The germline CDR1 and CDR2 sequences are SNHLY and FYNNEI. CDR3 length: 16 amino acids. Variable domain in full (rest from reference TRBV2 and TRBJ1-5): EPEVTQTPSHQVTQMGQEVILRCVPISNHLYFYWYRQILGQKVEFLVSFYNNEISEKSEIFDDQFSVERPDGSNFTLKIRSTKLEDSAMYFCASSASRGYSNQPQHFGDGTRLSIL.

In this sample, this clonotype turned up many times. The chain employs TRBV6-1 and TRBJ1-4; D unclear. CDR1 is MNHNS, CDR2 SASEGT, per germline. This CDR3 spans 15 amino acids. Trimming stripped 6 bases from V and 5 bases from J, with 16 bases between. CDR3 amino acids: CASRALGGRNEKLFF. As DNA, the CDR3 is TGTGCCAGCAGGGCTTTGGGAGGGCGAAATGAAAAACTGTTTTTT.